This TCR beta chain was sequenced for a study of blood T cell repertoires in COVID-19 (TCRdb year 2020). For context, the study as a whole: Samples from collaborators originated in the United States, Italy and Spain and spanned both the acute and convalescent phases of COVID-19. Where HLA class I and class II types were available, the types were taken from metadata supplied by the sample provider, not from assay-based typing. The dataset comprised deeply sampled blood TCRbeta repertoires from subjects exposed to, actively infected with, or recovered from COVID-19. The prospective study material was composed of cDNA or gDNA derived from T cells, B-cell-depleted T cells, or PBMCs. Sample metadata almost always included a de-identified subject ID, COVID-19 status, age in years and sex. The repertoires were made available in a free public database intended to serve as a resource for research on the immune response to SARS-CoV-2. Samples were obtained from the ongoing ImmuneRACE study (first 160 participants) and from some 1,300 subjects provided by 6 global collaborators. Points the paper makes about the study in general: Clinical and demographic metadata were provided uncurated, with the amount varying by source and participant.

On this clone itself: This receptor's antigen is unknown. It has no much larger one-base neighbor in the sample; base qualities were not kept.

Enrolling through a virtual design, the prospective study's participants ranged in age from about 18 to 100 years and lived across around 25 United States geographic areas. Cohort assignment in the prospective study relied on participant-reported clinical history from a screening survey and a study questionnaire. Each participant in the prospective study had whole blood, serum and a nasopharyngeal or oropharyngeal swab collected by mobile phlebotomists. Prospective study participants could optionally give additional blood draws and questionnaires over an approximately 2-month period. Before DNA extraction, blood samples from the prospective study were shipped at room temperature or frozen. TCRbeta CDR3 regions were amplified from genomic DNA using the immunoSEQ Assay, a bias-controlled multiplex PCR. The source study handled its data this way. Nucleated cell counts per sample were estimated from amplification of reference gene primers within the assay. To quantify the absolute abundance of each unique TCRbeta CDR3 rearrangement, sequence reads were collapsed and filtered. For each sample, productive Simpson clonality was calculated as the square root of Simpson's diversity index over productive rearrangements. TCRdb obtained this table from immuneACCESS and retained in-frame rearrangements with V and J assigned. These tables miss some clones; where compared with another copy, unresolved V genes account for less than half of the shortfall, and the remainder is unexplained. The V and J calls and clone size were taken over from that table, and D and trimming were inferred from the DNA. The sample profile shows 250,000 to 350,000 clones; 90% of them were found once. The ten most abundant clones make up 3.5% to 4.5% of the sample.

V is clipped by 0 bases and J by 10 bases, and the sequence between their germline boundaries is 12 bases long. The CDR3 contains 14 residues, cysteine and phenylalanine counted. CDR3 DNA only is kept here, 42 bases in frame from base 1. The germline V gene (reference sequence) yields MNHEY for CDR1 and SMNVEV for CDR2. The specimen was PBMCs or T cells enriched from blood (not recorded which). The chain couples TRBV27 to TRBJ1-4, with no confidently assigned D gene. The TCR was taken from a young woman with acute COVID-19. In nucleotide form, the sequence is TGTGCCAGCAGTTTATCGACCCCGGGAGGAAAACTGTTTTTT. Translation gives CASSLSTPGGKLFF.